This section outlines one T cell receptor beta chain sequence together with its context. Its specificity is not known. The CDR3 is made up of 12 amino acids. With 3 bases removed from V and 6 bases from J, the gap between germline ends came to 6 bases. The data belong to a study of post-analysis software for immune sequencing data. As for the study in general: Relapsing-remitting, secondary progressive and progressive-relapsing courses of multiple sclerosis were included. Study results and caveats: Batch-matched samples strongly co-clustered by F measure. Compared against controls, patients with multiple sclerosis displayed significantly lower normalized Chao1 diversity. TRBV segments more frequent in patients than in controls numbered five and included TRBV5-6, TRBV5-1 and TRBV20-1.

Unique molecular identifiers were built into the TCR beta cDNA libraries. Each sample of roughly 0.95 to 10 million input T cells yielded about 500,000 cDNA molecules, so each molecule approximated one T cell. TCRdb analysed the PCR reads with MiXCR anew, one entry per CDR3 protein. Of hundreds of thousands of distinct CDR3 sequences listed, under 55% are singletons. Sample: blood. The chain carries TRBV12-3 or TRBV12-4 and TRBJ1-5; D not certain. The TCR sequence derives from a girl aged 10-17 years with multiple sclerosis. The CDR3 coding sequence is TGTGCCAGCAGTTTGGCCGGTCAGCCCCAGCATTTT. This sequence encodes CASSLAGQPQHF.